This T cell receptor (beta chain) appears in the sequencing data of a study of cytomegalovirus exposure and HLA in healthy donors. Study-wide background: Assignment to the Caucasian-associated ancestry cluster applied to more than 75% of the approximately 360 genotyped donors.

A word on this clone: As yet, its antigen is unknown.

Points from the study as a whole: Later work found that TCR association rates differed between HLA loci; DRB1 had the most and HLA-C the fewest.

The CDR3 loop spans 14 amino acids. Germline assignment: CDR1 MNHEY and CDR2 SVGAGI. The V end was cut by 0 bases, the J end by 1 base, with 6 bases between. The study ran its PCR with 60 Vbeta and 13 Jbeta primers. TCRdb's table, derived via immunoSEQ multiplex PCR, lists solely in-frame clones and lacks some. The listing contains about 150,000 clones. This receptor was obtained from a man aged 25-40 years in good health and CMV-seronegative. J is TRBJ1-1 and V is TRBV6-5, with D hard to call. The source material was PBMCs. CDR3 sequence reads: CASSYSRRNTEAFF. CDR3 sequence (DNA): TGTGCCAGCAGTTACTCGAGAAGGAACACTGAAGCTTTCTTT.